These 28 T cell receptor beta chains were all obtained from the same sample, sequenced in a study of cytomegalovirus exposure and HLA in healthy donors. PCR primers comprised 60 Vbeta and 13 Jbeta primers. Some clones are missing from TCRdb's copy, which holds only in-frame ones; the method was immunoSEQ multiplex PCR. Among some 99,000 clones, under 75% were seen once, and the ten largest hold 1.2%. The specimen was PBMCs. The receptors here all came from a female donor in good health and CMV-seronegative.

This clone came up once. The CDR3, as DNA: TGTGCCAGCTCACCACTACCCGGACAGGGCACTGAAGCTTTCTTT. Translated: CASSPLPGQGTEAFF. V gene TRBV18 combines with J gene TRBJ1-1, with 8 bases identical to TRBD1. J lost 4 bases, V lost 1 base, and 5 bases had no gene match. The CDR3 is 15 amino acids. Looked up from germline, CDR1 is KGHSH and CDR2 is LQKENI.

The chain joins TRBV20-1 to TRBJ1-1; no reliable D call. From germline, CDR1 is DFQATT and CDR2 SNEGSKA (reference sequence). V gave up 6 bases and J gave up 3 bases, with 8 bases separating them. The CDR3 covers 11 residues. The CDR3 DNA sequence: TGCAGTGCCCCCTCGGACACTGAAGCTTTCTTT. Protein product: CSAPSDTEAFF.

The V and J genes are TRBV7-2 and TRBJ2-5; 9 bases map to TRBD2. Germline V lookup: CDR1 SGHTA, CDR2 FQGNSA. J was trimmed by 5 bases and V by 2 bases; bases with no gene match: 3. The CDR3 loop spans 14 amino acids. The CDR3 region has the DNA TGTGCCAGCAGCTTAAGCAGCGGGGGGGAGACCCAGTACTTC. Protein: CASSLSSGGETQYF.

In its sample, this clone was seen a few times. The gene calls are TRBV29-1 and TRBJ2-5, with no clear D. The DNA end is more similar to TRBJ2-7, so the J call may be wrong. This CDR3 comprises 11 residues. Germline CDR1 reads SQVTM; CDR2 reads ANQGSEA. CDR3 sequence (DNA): TGCAGCGTCGCCAAAGCCTACGAGCAGTACTTC. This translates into CSVAKAYEQYF.

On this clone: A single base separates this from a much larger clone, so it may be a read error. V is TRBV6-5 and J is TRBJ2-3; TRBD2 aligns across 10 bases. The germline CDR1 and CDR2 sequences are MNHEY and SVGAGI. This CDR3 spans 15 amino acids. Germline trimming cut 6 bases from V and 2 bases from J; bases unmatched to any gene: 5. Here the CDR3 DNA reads TGTGCCAGCAGCTCACTAGCGGGGCACACAGATACGCAGTATTTT. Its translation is CASSSLAGHTDTQYF.

The CDR3 here is CASSFPAALTDTQYF. CDR3 coding DNA: TGTGCCAGCAGCTTTCCAGCGGCCCTCACAGATACGCAGTATTTT. This chain links TRBV11-2 with TRBJ2-3; maybe TRBD2 (5 bases). This CDR3 region has 15 residues. Germline-derived CDR1 and CDR2 are SGHAT and FQNNGV. Trimming removed 3 bases at V and 2 bases at J, with 12 bases between.

The DNA of the CDR3 is TGTGCCATCAGGACGGAGACAGATACGCAGTATTTT. As protein: CAIRTETDTQYF. The J gene is TRBJ2-3, the V gene TRBV10-3; D is ambiguous. Germline-derived CDR1 and CDR2 are ENHRY and SYGVKD. The CDR3 extends over 12 amino acids. V lost 6 bases, J lost 3 bases, and 7 bases lay in between.

The chain's CDR3 is CASSLEGRSTDTQYF. For the CDR3, the DNA is TGCGCCAGCAGCTTGGAGGGGAGGAGCACAGATACGCAGTATTTT. The J gene is TRBJ2-3, the V gene TRBV5-1; the D gene is possibly TRBD2 (6 bases). Trimming shortened V by 0 bases and J by 0 bases, and 8 bases separated the two germline ends. CDR1 is SGHRS and CDR2 is YFSETQ in the germline V gene. The CDR3 sequence is 15 residues long.

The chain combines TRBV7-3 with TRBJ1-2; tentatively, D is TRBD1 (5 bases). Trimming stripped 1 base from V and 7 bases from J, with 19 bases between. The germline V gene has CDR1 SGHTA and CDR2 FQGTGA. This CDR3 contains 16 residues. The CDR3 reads CASSLIAGTGMGGYTF. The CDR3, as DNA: TGTGCCAGCAGCTTAATAGCCGGAACAGGCATGGGTGGCTACACCTTC.

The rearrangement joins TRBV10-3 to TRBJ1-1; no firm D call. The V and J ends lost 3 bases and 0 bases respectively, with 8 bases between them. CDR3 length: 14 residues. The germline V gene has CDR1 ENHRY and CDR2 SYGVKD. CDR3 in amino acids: CAISESKLNTEAFF. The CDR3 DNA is TGTGCCATCAGTGAAAGCAAATTGAACACTGAAGCTTTCTTT.

The CDR3 region has the DNA TGCAGCGTTGAGGGAGTTGAAGCCGAGCAGTACTTC. As protein: CSVEGVEAEQYF. The rearrangement links TRBV29-1 to TRBJ2-7; D possibly corresponds to TRBD2 (5 bases). In germline, CDR1 is SQVTM, CDR2 ANQGSEA. Trimming removed 3 bases from V and 6 bases from J, with 12 bases in between. The CDR3 covers 12 residues.

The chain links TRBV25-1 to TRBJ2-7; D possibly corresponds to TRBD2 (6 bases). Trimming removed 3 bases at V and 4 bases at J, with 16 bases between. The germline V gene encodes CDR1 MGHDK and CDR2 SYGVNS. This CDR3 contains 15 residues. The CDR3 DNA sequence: TGTGCCAGCAGTGATACGGGGGATTTTGGATACGAGCAGTACTTC. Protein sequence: CASSDTGDFGYEQYF.

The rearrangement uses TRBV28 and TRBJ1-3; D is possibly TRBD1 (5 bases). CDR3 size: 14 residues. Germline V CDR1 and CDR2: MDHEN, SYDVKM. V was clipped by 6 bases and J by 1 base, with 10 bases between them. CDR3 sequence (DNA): TGTGCCAGCAGGGACCAGGGTTCTGGAAACACCATATATTTT. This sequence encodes CASRDQGSGNTIYF. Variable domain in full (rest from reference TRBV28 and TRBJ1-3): DVKVTQSSRYLVKRTGEKVFLECVQDMDHENMFWYRQDPGLGLRLIYFSYDVKMKEKGDIPEGYSVSREKKERFSLILESASTNQTSMYLCASRDQGSGNTIYFGEGSWLTVV.

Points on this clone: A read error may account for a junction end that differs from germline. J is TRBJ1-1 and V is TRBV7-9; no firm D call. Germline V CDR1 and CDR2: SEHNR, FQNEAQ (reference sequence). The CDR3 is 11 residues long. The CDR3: CSSTGFTEAFF. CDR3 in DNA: TGTTCCAGCACGGGATTCACTGAAGCTTTCTTT.

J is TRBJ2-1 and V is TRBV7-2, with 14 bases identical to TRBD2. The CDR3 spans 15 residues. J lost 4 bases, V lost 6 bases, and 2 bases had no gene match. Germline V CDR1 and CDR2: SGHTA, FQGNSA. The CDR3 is CASRRTSGGYNEQFF. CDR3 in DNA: TGTGCCAGCAGGCGGACTAGCGGGGGGTACAATGAGCAGTTCTTC.

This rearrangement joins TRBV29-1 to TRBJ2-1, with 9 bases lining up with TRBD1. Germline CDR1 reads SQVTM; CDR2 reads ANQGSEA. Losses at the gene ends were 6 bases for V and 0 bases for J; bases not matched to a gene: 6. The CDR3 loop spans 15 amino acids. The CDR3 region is CSVSGTGSSYNEQFF. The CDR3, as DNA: TGCAGCGTGTCCGGGACAGGGAGCTCCTACAATGAGCAGTTCTTC.

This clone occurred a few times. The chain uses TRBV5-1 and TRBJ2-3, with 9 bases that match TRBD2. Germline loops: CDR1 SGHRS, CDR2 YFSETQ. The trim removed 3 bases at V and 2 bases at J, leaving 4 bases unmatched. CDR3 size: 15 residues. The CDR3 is CASSSLAGNTDTQYF. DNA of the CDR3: TGCGCCAGCAGCTCCCTAGCGGGGAACACAGATACGCAGTATTTT. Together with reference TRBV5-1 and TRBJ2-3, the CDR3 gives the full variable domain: KAGVTQTPRYLIKTRGQQVTLSCSPISGHRSVSWYQQTPGQGLQFLFEYFSETQRNKGNFPGRFSGRQFSNSRSEMNVSTLELGDSALYLCASSSLAGNTDTQYFGPGTRLTVL.

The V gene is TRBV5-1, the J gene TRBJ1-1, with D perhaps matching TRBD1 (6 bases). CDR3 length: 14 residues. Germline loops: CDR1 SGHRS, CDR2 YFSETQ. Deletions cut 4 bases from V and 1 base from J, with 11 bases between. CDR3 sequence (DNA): TGCGCCAGCAGCATATCGACAGGGAACACTGAAGCTTTCTTT. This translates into CASSISTGNTEAFF. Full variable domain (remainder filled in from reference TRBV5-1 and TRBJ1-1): KAGVTQTPRYLIKTRGQQVTLSCSPISGHRSVSWYQQTPGQGLQFLFEYFSETQRNKGNFPGRFSGRQFSNSRSEMNVSTLELGDSALYLCASSISTGNTEAFFGQGTRLTVV.

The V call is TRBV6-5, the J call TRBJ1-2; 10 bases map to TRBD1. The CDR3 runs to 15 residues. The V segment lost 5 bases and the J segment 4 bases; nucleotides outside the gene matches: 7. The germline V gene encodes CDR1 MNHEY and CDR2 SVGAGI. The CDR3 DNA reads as TGTGCCAGCAGTCCTCCGGGACAGGGGTTCTATGGCTACACCTTC. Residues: CASSPPGQGFYGYTF.

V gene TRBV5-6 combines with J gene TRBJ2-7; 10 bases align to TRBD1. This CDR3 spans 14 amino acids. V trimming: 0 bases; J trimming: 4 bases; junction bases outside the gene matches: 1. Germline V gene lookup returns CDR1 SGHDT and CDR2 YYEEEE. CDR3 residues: CASSLGDRGYEQYF. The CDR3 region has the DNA TGTGCCAGCAGCTTGGGGGACAGGGGTTACGAGCAGTACTTC.

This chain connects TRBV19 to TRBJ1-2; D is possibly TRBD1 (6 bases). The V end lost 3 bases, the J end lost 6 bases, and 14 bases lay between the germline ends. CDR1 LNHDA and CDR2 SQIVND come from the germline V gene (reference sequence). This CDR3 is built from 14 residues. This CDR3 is CASSIQTGTDGYTF. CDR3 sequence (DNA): TGTGCCAGTAGTATTCAAACAGGGACGGATGGCTACACCTTC.

The CDR3 region has the DNA TGCGCCAGCAGCCAAGATATGACTAGGATGGACTACGAGCAGTACTTC. It is translated as CASSQDMTRMDYEQYF. The chain has TRBV4-3 and TRBJ2-7; a possible D gene is TRBD2 (6 bases). The CDR3 length is 16 residues. V lost 0 bases, J lost 3 bases, and 15 bases lay in between. Germline CDR1 and CDR2: LGHNA and YSLEER.

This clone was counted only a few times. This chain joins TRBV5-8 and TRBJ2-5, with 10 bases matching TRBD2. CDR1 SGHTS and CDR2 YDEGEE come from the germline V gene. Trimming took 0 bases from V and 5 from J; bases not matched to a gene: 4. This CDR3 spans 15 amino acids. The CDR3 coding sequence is TGTGCCAGCAGCTTGGGGCTAGCGGGAGCGGAGACCCAGTACTTC. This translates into CASSLGLAGAETQYF.

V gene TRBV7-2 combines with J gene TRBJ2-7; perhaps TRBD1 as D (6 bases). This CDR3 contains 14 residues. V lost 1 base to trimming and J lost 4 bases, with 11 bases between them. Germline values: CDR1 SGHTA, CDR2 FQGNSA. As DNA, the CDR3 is TGTGCCAGCAGCTTAGTGCGCCAGGGGTACGAGCAGTACTTC. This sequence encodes CASSLVRQGYEQYF.

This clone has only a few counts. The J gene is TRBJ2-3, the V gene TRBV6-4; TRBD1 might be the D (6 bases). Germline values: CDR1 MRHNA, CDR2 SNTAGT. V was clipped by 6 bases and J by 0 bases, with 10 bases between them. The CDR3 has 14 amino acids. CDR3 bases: TGTGCCAGCAGCCGGCAGGGGAGCACAGATACGCAGTATTTT. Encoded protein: CASSRQGSTDTQYF.

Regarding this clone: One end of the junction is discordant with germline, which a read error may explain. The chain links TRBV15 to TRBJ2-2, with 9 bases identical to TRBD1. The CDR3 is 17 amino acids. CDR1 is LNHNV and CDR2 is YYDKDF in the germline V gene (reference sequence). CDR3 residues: CVTSSALQGAKTGELFF. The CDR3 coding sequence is TGTGTCACCAGCAGTGCCTTACAGGGGGCGAAAACCGGGGAGCTGTTTTTT.

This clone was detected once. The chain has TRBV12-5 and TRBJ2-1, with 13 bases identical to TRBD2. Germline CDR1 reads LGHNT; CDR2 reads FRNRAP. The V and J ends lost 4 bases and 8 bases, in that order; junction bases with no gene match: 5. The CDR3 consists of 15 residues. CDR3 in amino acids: CASGYGTSGMDEQFF. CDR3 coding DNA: TGTGCTAGTGGTTACGGGACTAGCGGGATGGATGAGCAGTTCTTC. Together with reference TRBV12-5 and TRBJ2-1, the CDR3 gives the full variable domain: DARVTQTPRHKVTEMGQEVTMRCQPILGHNTVFWYRQTMMQGLELLAYFRNRAPLDDSGMPKDRFSAEMPDATLATLKIQPSEPRDSAVYFCASGYGTSGMDEQFFGPGTRLTVL.

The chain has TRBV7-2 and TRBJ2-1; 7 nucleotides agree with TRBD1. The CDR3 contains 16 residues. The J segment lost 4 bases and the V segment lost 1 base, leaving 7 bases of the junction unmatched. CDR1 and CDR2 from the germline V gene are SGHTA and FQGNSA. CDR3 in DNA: TGTGCCAGCAGCTTAGATACCAAGACAGGGTACAATGAGCAGTTCTTC. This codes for CASSLDTKTGYNEQFF.